This paragraph covers one TCR beta chain sequence. Positive CCR7 selection of CD45RO-negative cells yielded the naive CD8 cells, and terminally differentiated effector memory CD45RA+ cells were excluded. Nashville, Tennessee was home to all donors, who were Caucasian adults. The entry originates in a study of shared clonotypes between healthy human individuals. Assay used: immunoSEQ multiplex PCR; TCRdb lists only in-frame clones, some missing. The sample includes millions of clones, 93% of them seen just once. The CDR3 length is 13 residues. Germline V gene lookup returns CDR1 MNHNS and CDR2 SASEGT. Trimming removed 6 bases at V and 6 bases at J, with 11 bases between.

The rearrangement uses TRBV6-1 and TRBJ1-4; D ambiguous. This clonotype was sampled from a man between 18 and 35 years old in good health. Some clones in this sample may be carry-over from other donors' samples. What was sequenced was naive CD8+ T cells from PBMCs. CDR3 sequence reads: CASRGHRDEKLFF. CDR3 coding DNA: TGTGCCAGCAGAGGGCATCGTGATGAAAAACTGTTTTTT.